These 16 T cell receptor beta chains came from one sample sequenced in a study of T cell responses to AZD1222 COVID-19 vaccine. Assay: immunoSEQ multiplex PCR; the TCRdb copy retains only in-frame clones and omits some. The sample has around 150,000 clones, around nine tenths seen once. Here the sequenced sample was peripheral blood, taken on day 0 of AZD1222 vaccination. The receptors originated from an adult in good health.

This chain links TRBV28 with TRBJ1-2, with 7 bases aligning to TRBD1. Germline CDR1 and CDR2: MDHEN and SYDVKM. The J segment lost 6 bases and the V segment lost 2 bases, leaving 6 bases of the junction unmatched. This CDR3 has 14 amino acids. The chain's CDR3 is CASSLRGGADGYTF. The CDR3 DNA sequence: TGTGCCAGCAGTTTAAGAGGGGGCGCCGATGGCTACACCTTC.

The chain joins TRBV28 to TRBJ2-7, with a tentative D call TRBD2 (5 bases). The V end lost 6 bases, the J end lost 5 bases, and 14 bases lay between the germline ends. This CDR3 is 13 amino acids long. Germline V gives CDR1 MDHEN, CDR2 SYDVKM. The CDR3 here is CASSPFIGDEQYF. DNA for the CDR3: TGTGCCAGCAGCCCCTTCATCGGGGACGAGCAGTACTTC. Full variable domain (remainder filled in from reference TRBV28 and TRBJ2-7): DVKVTQSSRYLVKRTGEKVFLECVQDMDHENMFWYRQDPGLGLRLIYFSYDVKMKEKGDIPEGYSVSREKKERFSLILESASTNQTSMYLCASSPFIGDEQYFGPGTRLTVT.

The table lists this clone with a count of one. The CDR3, as DNA: TGCGCCAGCAGGAGAAGGGGGAGCAATCAGCCCCAGCATTTT. This gives the protein CASRRRGSNQPQHF. The V call is TRBV10-1, the J call TRBJ1-5, with D perhaps TRBD1 (6 bases). Germline V CDR1 and CDR2: WNHNN, SYGVQD (reference sequence). Trimming removed 6 bases at V and 1 base at J, with 10 bases between. This CDR3 is built from 14 residues.

The rearrangement joins TRBV7-3 to TRBJ1-5; no definite D call. CDR3 length: 14 amino acids. Trimming took 0 bases from V and 4 from J, leaving 7 bases between them. Germline CDR1 reads SGHTA; CDR2 reads FQGTGA. Here the CDR3 reads CASSLTGGNQPQHF. CDR3 DNA: TGTGCCAGCAGCTTAACGGGCGGTAATCAGCCCCAGCATTTT.

This chain joins TRBV5-1 and TRBJ2-7; D ambiguous. Germline values: CDR1 SGHRS, CDR2 YFSETQ. This CDR3 is 13 amino acids long. V lost 0 bases and J 3 bases, leaving 7 bases between the germline ends. This CDR3 reads CASSLGGDYEQYF. CDR3 nucleotides: TGCGCCAGCAGCTTGGGAGGCGACTACGAGCAGTACTTC.

The chain joins TRBV10-1 to TRBJ2-7; maybe TRBD2 (5 bases). Per the germline V gene, CDR1 is WNHNN and CDR2 is SYGVQD (reference sequence). The CDR3 extends over 18 amino acids. Trimming left V 0 bases short and J 1 base short, with 19 bases between. The CDR3 here is CASSESSGKFIHSYEQYF. CDR3 coding DNA: TGCGCCAGCAGTGAGTCCTCGGGGAAGTTTATCCATTCCTACGAGCAGTACTTC.

J is TRBJ2-7 and V is TRBV5-6; TRBD1 is a possible D gene (5 bases). Per germline, CDR1 SGHDT and CDR2 YYEEEE. The V gene lost 4 bases and the J gene lost 8 bases, with 16 bases spanning the gap. This CDR3 contains 13 residues. CDR3: CASSLPTGIQQYF. The CDR3 coding sequence is TGTGCCAGCAGCCTTCCCACAGGTATTCAGCAGTACTTC. Variable domain in full (rest from reference TRBV5-6 and TRBJ2-7): DAGVTQSPTHLIKTRGQQVTLRCSPKSGHDTVSWYQQALGQGPQFIFQYYEEEERQRGNFPDRFSGHQFPNYSSELNVNALLLGDSALYLCASSLPTGIQQYFGPGTRLTVT.

The rearrangement joins TRBV18 to TRBJ1-3, with 7 bases aligning to TRBD1. The CDR3 covers 17 residues. Per the germline V gene, CDR1 is KGHSH and CDR2 is LQKENI. With V trimmed by 3 bases and J by 9 bases, 17 bases remained unmatched. In DNA form, the CDR3 reads TGTGCCAGCTCACCCGTCCCGGGACAGAGCCGTGGATCCACCATATATTTT. This translates into CASSPVPGQSRGSTIYF.

This sequence joins TRBV19 and TRBJ2-5; 10 bases align to TRBD1. The CDR3 runs 16 residues. CDR1 is LNHDA and CDR2 is SQIVND in the germline V gene (reference sequence). Germline trimming cut 6 bases from V and 5 bases from J; bases unmatched to any gene: 12. This CDR3 is CASSSPRDRGRETQYF. In DNA, the CDR3 is TGTGCCAGTAGCTCCCCCCGGGACAGGGGCCGGGAGACCCAGTACTTC.

CDR3 sequence reads: CASSSSGGRLSTNEKLFF. CDR3 DNA: TGTGCCAGCAGCTCCTCGGGGGGTCGTTTATCAACTAATGAAAAACTGTTTTTT. This sequence joins TRBV7-9 and TRBJ1-4, with D possibly matching TRBD1 (5 bases). In germline, CDR1 is SEHNR, CDR2 FQNEAQ (reference sequence). This CDR3 has 18 amino acids. V was pared by 4 bases and J by 0 bases, with 18 bases between.

This sequence joins TRBV19 and TRBJ2-2, with 12 bases matching TRBD2. With V trimmed by 7 bases and J by 9 bases, 15 bases remained unmatched. The CDR3 loop spans 17 amino acids. Germline CDR1 reads LNHDA; CDR2 reads SQIVND (reference sequence). The CDR3 is CASTLTSGGLVRRELFF. For the CDR3, the DNA is TGTGCCAGTACCCTGACTAGCGGGGGCCTCGTGCGCAGGGAGCTGTTTTTT. Full variable domain (outside the CDR3, taken from reference TRBV19 and TRBJ2-2): DGGITQSPKYLFRKEGQNVTLSCEQNLNHDAMYWYRQDPGQGLRLIYYSQIVNDFQKGDIAEGYSVSREKKESFPLTVTSAQKNPTAFYLCASTLTSGGLVRRELFFGEGSRLTVL.

The chain is built from TRBV6-5 and TRBJ2-3, with 16 bases identical to TRBD2. The ends lost 6 bases at V and 11 bases at J; junction bases unmatched: 8. Looked up from germline, CDR1 is MNHEY and CDR2 is SVGAGI. CDR3 size: 15 residues. DNA for the CDR3: TGTGCCAGCAGCGAGGGACTAGCGGGGGGGAGTGGGCAGTATTTT. Protein product: CASSEGLAGGSGQYF.

This clone showed up just once. The chain recombines TRBV27 with TRBJ2-2; TRBD2 is a possible D gene (5 bases). Trimming removed 7 bases from V and 3 bases from J, with 15 bases in between. This CDR3 region has 15 residues. The germline V gene encodes CDR1 MNHEY and CDR2 SMNVEV (reference sequence). The CDR3 loop is CASNYRVGDTGELFF. The CDR3 nucleotides are TGTGCCAGCAATTACCGGGTCGGGGACACCGGGGAGCTGTTTTTT.

The gene calls are TRBV15 and TRBJ2-1; D may be TRBD1 or TRBD2 (5 bases each). CDR1 and CDR2 from the germline V gene are LNHNV and YYDKDF (reference sequence). V was pared by 3 bases and J by 1 base, with 10 bases between. This CDR3 contains 15 residues. The CDR3 is CATSRGTESYNEQFF. The CDR3 region has the DNA TGTGCCACCAGCAGGGGGACGGAATCCTACAATGAGCAGTTCTTC.

The rearrangement links TRBV7-8 to TRBJ1-2; 8 nucleotides line up with TRBD1. Germline CDR1 is SGHVS and CDR2 is FQNEAQ. CDR3 length: 14 residues. J lost 7 bases, V lost 5 bases, and 9 bases had no gene match. CDR3 in DNA: TGTGCCAGCAGCCTGTCGACAGGGGTGGGTGGCTACACCTTC. As protein: CASSLSTGVGGYTF. Together with reference TRBV7-8 and TRBJ1-2, the CDR3 gives the full variable domain: GAGVSQSPRYKVAKRGQDVALRCDPISGHVSLFWYQQALGQGPEFLTYFQNEAQLDKSGLPSDRFFAERPEGSVSTLKIQRTQQEDSAVYLCASSLSTGVGGYTFGSGTRLTVV.

This sequence joins TRBV7-2 and TRBJ2-1; either TRBD1 or TRBD2 may supply D (5 bases each). CDR3 length: 13 residues. From germline, CDR1 is SGHTA and CDR2 FQGNSA. With 6 bases removed from V and 9 bases from J, the gap between germline ends came to 15 bases. For the CDR3, the DNA is TGTGCCAGCAGTCTTATCGGGACGGCTGAGCAGTTCTTC. Translating it yields CASSLIGTAEQFF.